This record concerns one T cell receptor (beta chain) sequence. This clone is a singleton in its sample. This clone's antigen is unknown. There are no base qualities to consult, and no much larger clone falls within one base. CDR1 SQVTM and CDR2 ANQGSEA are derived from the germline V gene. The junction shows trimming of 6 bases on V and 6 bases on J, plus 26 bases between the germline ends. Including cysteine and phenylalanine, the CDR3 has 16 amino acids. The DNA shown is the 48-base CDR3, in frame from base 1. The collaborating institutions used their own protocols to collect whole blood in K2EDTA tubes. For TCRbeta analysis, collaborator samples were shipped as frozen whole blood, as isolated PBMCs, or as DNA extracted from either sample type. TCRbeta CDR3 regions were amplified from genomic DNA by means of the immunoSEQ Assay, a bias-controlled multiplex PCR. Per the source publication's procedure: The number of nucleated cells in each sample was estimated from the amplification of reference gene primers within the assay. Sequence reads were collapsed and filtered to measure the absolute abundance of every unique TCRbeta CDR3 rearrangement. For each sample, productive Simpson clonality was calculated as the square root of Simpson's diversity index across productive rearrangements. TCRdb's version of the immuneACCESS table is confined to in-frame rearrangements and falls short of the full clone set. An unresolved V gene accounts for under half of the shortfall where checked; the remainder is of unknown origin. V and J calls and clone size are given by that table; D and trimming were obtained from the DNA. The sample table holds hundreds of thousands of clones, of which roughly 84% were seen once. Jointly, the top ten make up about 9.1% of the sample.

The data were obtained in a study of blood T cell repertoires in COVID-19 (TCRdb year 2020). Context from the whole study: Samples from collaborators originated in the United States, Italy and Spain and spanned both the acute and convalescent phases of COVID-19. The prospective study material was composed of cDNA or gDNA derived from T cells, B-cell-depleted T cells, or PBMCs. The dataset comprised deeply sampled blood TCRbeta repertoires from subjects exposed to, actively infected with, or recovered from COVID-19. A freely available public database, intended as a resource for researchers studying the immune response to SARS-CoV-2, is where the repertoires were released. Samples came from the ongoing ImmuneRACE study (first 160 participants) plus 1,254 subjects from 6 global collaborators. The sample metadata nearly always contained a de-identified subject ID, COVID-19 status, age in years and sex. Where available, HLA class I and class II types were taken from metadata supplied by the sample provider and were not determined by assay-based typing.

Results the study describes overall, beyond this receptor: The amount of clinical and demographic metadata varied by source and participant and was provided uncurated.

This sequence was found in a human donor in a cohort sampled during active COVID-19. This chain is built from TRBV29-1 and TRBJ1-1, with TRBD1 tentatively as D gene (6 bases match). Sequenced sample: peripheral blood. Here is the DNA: TGCAGCGTCGCATATGGGGGGGGGCGCGCCCGTCCTGAAGCTTTCTTT. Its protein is CSVAYGGGRARPEAFF.